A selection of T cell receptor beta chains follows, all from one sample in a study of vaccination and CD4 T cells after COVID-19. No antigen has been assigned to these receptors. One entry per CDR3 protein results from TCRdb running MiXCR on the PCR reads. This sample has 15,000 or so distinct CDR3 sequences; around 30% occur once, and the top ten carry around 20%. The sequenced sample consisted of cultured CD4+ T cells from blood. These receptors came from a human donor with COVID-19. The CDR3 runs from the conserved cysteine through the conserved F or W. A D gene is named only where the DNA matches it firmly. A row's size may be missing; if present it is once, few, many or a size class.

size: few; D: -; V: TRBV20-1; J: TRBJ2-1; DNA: TGCAGTGCTAGAGATCGACTAGTTTCCTACAATGAGCAGTTCTTC; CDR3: CSARDRLVSYNEQFF
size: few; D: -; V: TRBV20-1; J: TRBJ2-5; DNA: TGCAGTGCCACTAAGGAACCGGGGGTAGAGACCCAGTACTTC; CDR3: CSATKEPGVETQYF
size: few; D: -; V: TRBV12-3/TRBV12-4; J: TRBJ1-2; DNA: TGTGCCAGCAGTTTAGGAGGAAACTATGGCTACACCTTC; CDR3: CASSLGGNYGYTF
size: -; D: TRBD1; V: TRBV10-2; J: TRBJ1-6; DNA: TGCGCCAGCAAGCATGCCGGGACAGCCCATAATTCACCCCTCCACTTT; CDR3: CASKHAGTAHNSPLHF
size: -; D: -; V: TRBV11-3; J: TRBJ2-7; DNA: TGTGCCAGCAGCTTAGGCGGCTCTGGAACCTACGAGCAGTACTTC; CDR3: CASSLGGSGTYEQYF
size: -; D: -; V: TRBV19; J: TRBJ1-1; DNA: TGTGCCAGTAGTATCGGGTGGAACACTGAAGCTTTCTTT; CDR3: CASSIGWNTEAFF
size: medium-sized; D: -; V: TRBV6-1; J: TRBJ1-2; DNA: TGTGCCAGCAGCGGAACCTATGGCTACACCTTC; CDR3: CASSGTYGYTF
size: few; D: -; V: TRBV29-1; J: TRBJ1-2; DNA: TGCAGCGTTGAAGAAAGTCCTAACTATGGCTACACCTTC; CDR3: CSVEESPNYGYTF
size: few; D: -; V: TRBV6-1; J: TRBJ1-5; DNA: TGTGCCAGCAGTGAGACTACAACGGGAATCAATCAGCCCCAGCATTTT; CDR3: CASSETTTGINQPQHF
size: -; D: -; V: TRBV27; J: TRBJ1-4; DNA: TGTGCCAGCAGTGTGGGGCAGGTAACTAATGAAAAACTGTTTTTT; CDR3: CASSVGQVTNEKLFF
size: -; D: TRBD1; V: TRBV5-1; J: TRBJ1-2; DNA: TGCGCCAGCAGCGCACTCGGGACAGGGGGCAACTATGGCTACACCTTC; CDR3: CASSALGTGGNYGYTF
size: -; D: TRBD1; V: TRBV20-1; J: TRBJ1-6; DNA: TGCAGTGCCTCGACCGGGACAGTTAATTCACCCCTCCACTTT; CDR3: CSASTGTVNSPLHF
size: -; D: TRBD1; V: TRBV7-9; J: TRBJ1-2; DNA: TGTGCCAGCAGCTTAATGGGACAGGCCTATGGCTACACCTTC; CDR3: CASSLMGQAYGYTF
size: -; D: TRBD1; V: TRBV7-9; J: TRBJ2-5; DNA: TGTGCCAGCAGCTTGGAAGGGGGCGCAGGGACCCAGTACTTC; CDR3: CASSLEGGAGTQYF
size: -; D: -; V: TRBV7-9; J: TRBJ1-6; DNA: TGTGCCAGCAGCTTCGACAGGCAAAATTCACCCCTCCACTTT; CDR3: CASSFDRQNSPLHF
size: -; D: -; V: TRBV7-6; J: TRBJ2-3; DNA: TGTGCCAGCAGCTTGTCGCGGGGGCGTCGTGGAGATACGCAGTATTTT; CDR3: CASSLSRGRRGDTQYF
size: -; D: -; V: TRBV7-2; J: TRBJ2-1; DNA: TGTGCCAGCAGCTTAACCCTCCGGGGGGCCTTGAGCTCCTACAATGAGCAGTTCTTC; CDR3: CASSLTLRGALSSYNEQFF
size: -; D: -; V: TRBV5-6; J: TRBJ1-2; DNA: TGTGCCAGCAGCTTGGATTACGTTTCGGGCTACACCTTC; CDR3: CASSLDYVSGYTF
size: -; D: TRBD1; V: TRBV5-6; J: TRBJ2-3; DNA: TGTGCCAGCAGCTTGGAGGGGGGACAGGTATCCTATACGCAGTATTTT; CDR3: CASSLEGGQVSYTQYF
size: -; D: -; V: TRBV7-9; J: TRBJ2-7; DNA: TGTGCCAGCAGCTTAGATGGGGGGGCGGTCGAGCAGTACTTC; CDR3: CASSLDGGAVEQYF
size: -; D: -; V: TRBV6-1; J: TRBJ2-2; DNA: TGTGCCAGCAGCGCGTCGTACGGGGAGCTGTTTTTT; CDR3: CASSASYGELFF
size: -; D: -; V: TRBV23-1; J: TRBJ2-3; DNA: TGCGCCAGCTCAAAATGGTGGATACGGACAGATACGCAGTATTTT; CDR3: CASSKWWIRTDTQYF
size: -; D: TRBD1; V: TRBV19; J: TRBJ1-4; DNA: TGTGCCAGTAGCACAGTAAGGCCAGGGGGCCCTAATGAAAAACTGTTTTTT; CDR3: CASSTVRPGGPNEKLFF
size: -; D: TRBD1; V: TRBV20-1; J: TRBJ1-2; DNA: TGCAGTGTCACAGGGGGGCTTAACTATGGCTACACCTTC; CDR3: CSVTGGLNYGYTF
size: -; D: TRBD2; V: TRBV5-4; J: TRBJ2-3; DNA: TGTGCCAGCAGCACCCGGACTAGCGGAAGGGTCACAGATACGCAGTATTTT; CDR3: CASSTRTSGRVTDTQYF
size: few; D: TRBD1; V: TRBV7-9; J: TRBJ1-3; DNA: TGTGCCAGCAGCGTCGGGGACAGGGGGCTTGGAAACACCATATATTTT; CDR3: CASSVGDRGLGNTIYF
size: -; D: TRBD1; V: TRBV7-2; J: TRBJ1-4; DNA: TGTGCCAGCAGCCTCCAACAAGCCGGGACAGGGGCTGAAAAACTGTTTTTT; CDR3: CASSLQQAGTGAEKLFF
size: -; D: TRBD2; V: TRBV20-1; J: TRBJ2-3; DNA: TGCAGTGCTAGCCCATGGACTAGCGGGGGAAGCACAGATACGCAGTATTTT; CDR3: CSASPWTSGGSTDTQYF
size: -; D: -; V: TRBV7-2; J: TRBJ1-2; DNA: TGTGCCACCAGCCCCGAGCGGATCGGTGGCTACACCTTC; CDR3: CATSPERIGGYTF
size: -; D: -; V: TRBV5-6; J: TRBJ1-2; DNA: TGTGCCAGCAGCGTTGAAGCGTTAGGGGTGGGCTACACCTTC; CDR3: CASSVEALGVGYTF
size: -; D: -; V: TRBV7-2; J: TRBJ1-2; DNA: TGTGCCAGCAGCCTTAGACAGGACGGCTACACCTTC; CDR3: CASSLRQDGYTF
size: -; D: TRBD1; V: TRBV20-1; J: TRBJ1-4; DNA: TGCAGTGCTCCAACGGGACAGATTAATGAAAAACTGTTTTTT; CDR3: CSAPTGQINEKLFF